Sequencing of this TCR beta chain was carried out in a study of OX40 agonist ivuxolimab in advanced cancers. The method was immunoSEQ multiplex PCR; TCRdb's version includes in-frame clones alone and lacks a portion of them. The repertoire holds under 85,000 clones, about 85% seen once, with about 8% in the top ten. The V and J ends lost 1 base and 8 bases, in that order; junction bases with no gene match: 15. The length of the CDR3 is 17 residues. Germline V gives CDR1 MDHEN, CDR2 SYDVKM. The source of this sequence is an adult with an advanced solid tumor such as melanoma, head and neck, liver or kidney cancer. The chain joins TRBV28 to TRBJ1-2, with 8 bases aligning to TRBD1. The source was CD4+ or CD8+ T cells sorted from blood, collected in a trial of the OX40 agonist ivuxolimab. DNA for the CDR3: TGTGCCAGCAGTTTATTTATCGGGCAGGGGGCGGTGGGGGGCTACACCTTC. Its translation is CASSLFIGQGAVGGYTF.